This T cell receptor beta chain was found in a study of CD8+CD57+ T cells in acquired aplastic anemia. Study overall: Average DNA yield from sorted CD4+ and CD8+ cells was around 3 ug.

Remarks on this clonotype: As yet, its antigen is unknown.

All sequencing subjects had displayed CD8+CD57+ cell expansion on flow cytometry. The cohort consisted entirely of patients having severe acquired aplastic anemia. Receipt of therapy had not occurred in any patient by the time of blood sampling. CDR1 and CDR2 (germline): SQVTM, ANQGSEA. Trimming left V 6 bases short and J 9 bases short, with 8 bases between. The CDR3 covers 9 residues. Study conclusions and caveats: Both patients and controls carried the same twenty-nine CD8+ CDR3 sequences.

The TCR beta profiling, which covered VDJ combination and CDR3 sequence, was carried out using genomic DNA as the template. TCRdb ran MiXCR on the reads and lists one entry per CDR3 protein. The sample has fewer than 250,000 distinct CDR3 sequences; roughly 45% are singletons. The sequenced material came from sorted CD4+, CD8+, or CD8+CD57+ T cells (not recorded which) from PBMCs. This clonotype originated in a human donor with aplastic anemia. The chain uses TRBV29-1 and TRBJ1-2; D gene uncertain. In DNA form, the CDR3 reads TGCAGCGTGGAACGGAGCTACACCTTC. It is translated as CSVERSYTF.